The 9 T cell receptor beta chains given below trace back to one sample, sequenced in a study of blood T cells in healthy people across ages. With a J-beta primer mix and a sample-barcoded 5' primer, a second PCR ran about 6 to 11 cycles. MiXCR, applied by TCRdb to the 5' RACE reads, yields one record per CDR3 protein. This sample has hundreds of thousands of distinct CDR3 sequences; 46% occur once, and the top ten carry 15% to 20%. The sequenced sample consisted of blood. The source of these receptors is a man older than 75 in good health.

This clonotype was seen many times. The chain is built from TRBV20-1 and TRBJ1-5; 7 positions match TRBD1. There are 13 residues in the CDR3. The germline V gene encodes CDR1 DFQATT and CDR2 SNEGSKA (reference sequence). Trimming at V came to 7 bases and at J to 5 bases, leaving 8 bases not matched to a gene. The CDR3 DNA reads as TGCAGTGTTCCGGGACAGACCTATCAGCCCCAGCATTTT. This gives the protein CSVPGQTYQPQHF.

J is TRBJ1-2 and V is TRBV20-1; TRBD1 matches 7 bases. There are 14 residues in the CDR3. Germline values: CDR1 DFQATT, CDR2 SNEGSKA (reference sequence). With 0 bases clipped from V and 6 bases from J, the junction kept 7 bases outside the gene matches. The CDR3 nucleotides are TGCAGTGCTAGAGATCGGACAGGCCGAGATGGCTACACCTTC. Protein product: CSARDRTGRDGYTF.

To note about this clonotype: A single base separates this from a much larger clone, so it may be a read error. This chain connects TRBV6-4 to TRBJ2-1; 9 bases fit TRBD1. V gave up 5 bases and J gave up 5 bases; unmatched junction bases: 7. The CDR3 is made up of 15 amino acids. Germline V CDR1 and CDR2: MRHNA, SNTAGT. Here the CDR3 reads CASSYTGTGHNEQFF. CDR3 DNA: TGTGCCAGCAGTTACACCGGGACAGGGCACAATGAGCAGTTCTTC.

About this clonotype itself: A read error is possible here, since a much larger clone lies one base away. This sequence joins TRBV10-3 and TRBJ2-1; 11 bases are a match to TRBD2. The CDR3 is 16 residues long. V lost 11 bases, J lost 1 base, and 10 bases stayed unmatched. Germline V lookup: CDR1 ENHRY, CDR2 SYGVKD. The CDR3 nucleotides are TGTGCCGTCGGTTTTACTAGCGGGAGTTCCTACAATGAGCAGTTCTTC. Its translation is CAVGFTSGSSYNEQFF.

This clonotype was detected only a few times. The chain carries TRBV20-1 and TRBJ2-4, with 7 bases that match TRBD1. CDR1 and CDR2 from the germline V gene are DFQATT and SNEGSKA (reference sequence). V trimming: 4 bases; J trimming: 7 bases; junction bases outside the gene matches: 7. The CDR3 extends over 13 amino acids. The CDR3 DNA reads TGCAGTGCTAAGACAGGGATTGGTAACATTCAGTACTTC. Translating it yields CSAKTGIGNIQYF.

About this clonotype: One junction end does not reproduce the germline sequence, and a read error may be involved. This chain's CDR3 is CASSSRHAGASVLTF. CDR3 DNA sequence: TGCGCCAGCAGCTCTCGACACGCTGGGGCCAGCGTCCTGACTTTC. The chain carries TRBV5-1 and TRBJ2-6; possibly TRBD1 for D (5 bases). The CDR3 is made up of 15 amino acids. Germline assignment: CDR1 SGHRS and CDR2 YFSETQ.

The chain combines TRBV6-2 or TRBV6-3 with TRBJ2-1, with TRBD2 matching over 9 bases. Unmatched junction bases numbered 7, after V lost 4 bases and J lost 6 bases. Per germline, CDR1 MNHEY and CDR2 SVGEGT. The CDR3 contains 15 residues. CDR3 sequence reads: CASSSWASGVNEQFF. The CDR3 DNA sequence: TGTGCCAGCAGTTCGTGGGCTAGCGGGGTCAATGAGCAGTTCTTC.

This clonotype was picked up many times. V and J are TRBV29-1 and TRBJ2-5, with TRBD1 identical over 7 bases. Germline V gene data show CDR1 as SQVTM and CDR2 as ANQGSEA. This CDR3 comprises 13 residues. With V trimmed by 7 bases and J by 5 bases, 10 bases remained unmatched. CDR3: CSGNRDSWETQYF. CDR3 DNA sequence: TGCAGCGGCAACCGGGACAGTTGGGAGACCCAGTACTTC.

This clonotype was counted once. The CDR3 nucleotides are TGTGCCAGCAGCTTAGTGGAACAGTTCGGGGATACGCAGTATTTT. Translation: CASSLVEQFGDTQYF. The V and J genes are TRBV7-6 and TRBJ2-3; D is unresolved. The CDR3 consists of 15 residues. The V end lost 1 base, the J end lost 6 bases, and 14 bases lay between the germline ends. Germline V lookup: CDR1 SGHVS, CDR2 FNYEAQ.